This TCR beta chain was found in a study of human T cells and chemical hapten exposure. Across the whole study: Patch tests put 0.01% DPC on the upper back, and the results were checked at 6 days.

The CDR3 has 17 residues. Germline loops: CDR1 SGHRS, CDR2 YFSETQ. Unmatched junction bases numbered 9, after V lost 0 bases and J lost 4 bases. Time point denoted: pre-sensitization, week 0. Treatment noted: therapeutic diphenylcyclopropenone sensitization with weekly scalp DPC. Blood draws came first, before each patch test. Donors were 18 to 70-year-old alopecia patients suitable for DPC. Single cDNA molecules in the library carried unique molecular identifiers attached during preparation. TCRdb re-called the RACE reads through MiXCR, storing one row per CDR3 protein. The sample has 300,000 to 450,000 distinct CDR3 sequences, about 5% seen once.

The J gene is TRBJ2-2, the V gene TRBV5-1, with TRBD2 matching over 7 bases. This specimen was whole blood, taken in connection with sensitization to the hapten diphenylcyclopropenone (DPC). The clonotype comes from a woman aged 18-29 years with alopecia areata. Some clones in this sample may be carry-over from other donors' samples. CDR3 nucleotide sequence: TGCGCCAGCAGCTTGGCGGGCTTGCGGGAGCTCACCGGGGAGCTGTTTTTT. Its translation: CASSLAGLRELTGELFF.